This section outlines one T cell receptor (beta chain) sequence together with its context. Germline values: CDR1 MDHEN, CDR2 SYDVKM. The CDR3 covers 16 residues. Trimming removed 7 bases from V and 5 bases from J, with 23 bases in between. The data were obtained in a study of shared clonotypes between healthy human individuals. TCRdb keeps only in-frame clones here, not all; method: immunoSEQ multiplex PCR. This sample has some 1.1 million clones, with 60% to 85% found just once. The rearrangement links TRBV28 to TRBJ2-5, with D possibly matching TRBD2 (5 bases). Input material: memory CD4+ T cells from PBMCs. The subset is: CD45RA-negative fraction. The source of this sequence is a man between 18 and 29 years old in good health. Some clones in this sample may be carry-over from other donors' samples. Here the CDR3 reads CASKGLGVGRRETQYF. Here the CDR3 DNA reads TGTGCCAGCAAAGGGTTGGGAGTGGGTCGACGGGAGACCCAGTACTTC. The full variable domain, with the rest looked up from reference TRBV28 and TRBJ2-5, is DVKVTQSSRYLVKRTGEKVFLECVQDMDHENMFWYRQDPGLGLRLIYFSYDVKMKEKGDIPEGYSVSREKKERFSLILESASTNQTSMYLCASKGLGVGRRETQYFGPGTRLLVL.